The 19 T cell receptor beta chains in this list originate from one sample, sequenced in a study of blood T cell repertoires in COVID-19. The assay was immunoSEQ multiplex PCR, and TCRdb's table has in-frame clones only and misses some. Here the sample spans over 200,000 clones, under 90% being singletons. The sequencing input was PBMCs or T cells enriched from blood (not recorded which). Receptors originate from a woman aged 25 to 39 with acute COVID-19.

This chain joins TRBV18 and TRBJ1-6; TRBD1 aligns across 7 bases. V trimming: 1 base; J trimming: 0 bases; junction bases outside the gene matches: 12. Germline-derived CDR1 and CDR2 are KGHSH and LQKENI. The CDR3 extends over 20 amino acids. The CDR3: CASSPRGQDYFSSYNSPLHF. The CDR3 DNA is TGTGCCAGCTCACCACGAGGACAGGACTATTTTAGCTCCTATAATTCACCCCTCCACTTT.

The chain carries TRBV6-5 and TRBJ1-4; D is possibly TRBD1 (5 bases). Germline V gene lookup returns CDR1 MNHEY and CDR2 SVGAGI. The CDR3 is 15 amino acids. Trimming shortened V by 4 bases and J by 10 bases, and 19 bases separated the two germline ends. As DNA, the CDR3 is TGTGCCAGCAGTTCGGGGGGGGGTTTAGGTAGAAAACTGTTTTTT. Translated, it gives CASSSGGGLGRKLFF.

This chain joins TRBV30 and TRBJ1-1, with 7 bases aligning to TRBD1. This CDR3 has 16 amino acids. V was clipped by 4 bases and J by 2 bases; unmatched bases: 13. The germline gives CDR1 GTSNPN, CDR2 SVGIG (reference sequence). CDR3 coding DNA: TGTGCCTGGACCACCGCCGGGACAGCTCTTAACACTGAAGCTTTCTTT. Its protein product is CAWTTAGTALNTEAFF.

The genes are TRBV9 and TRBJ1-2; no firm D call. The germline V and J ends were trimmed by 0 bases and 0 bases, with 15 bases remaining between them. The CDR3 is made up of 17 amino acids. CDR1 and CDR2 (germline): SGDLS, YYNGEE. The CDR3: CASSVVETPYPNYGYTF. In DNA, the CDR3 is TGTGCCAGCAGCGTAGTTGAGACACCTTATCCTAACTATGGCTACACCTTC.

V and J are TRBV6-5 and TRBJ2-5; possibly TRBD2 for D (6 bases). The CDR3 covers 14 residues. V was pared by 5 bases and J by 2 bases, with 12 bases between. Per germline, CDR1 MNHEY and CDR2 SVGAGI. CDR3 residues: CASSLAGQQETQYF. The CDR3 DNA sequence: TGTGCCAGCAGTCTGGCGGGGCAACAAGAGACCCAGTACTTC.

The V and J genes are TRBV5-4 and TRBJ2-7, with D hard to call. The V end lost 4 bases, the J end lost 4 bases, and 12 bases lay between the germline ends. In germline, CDR1 is SGHNT, CDR2 YYREEE (reference sequence). The CDR3 is made up of 13 amino acids. This chain's CDR3 is CASSRLHSYEQYF. The DNA of the CDR3 is TGTGCCAGCAGCCGCTTACACAGTTACGAGCAGTACTTC.

This chain links TRBV7-8 with TRBJ1-2; D is uncertain. The germline V and J ends were trimmed by 1 base and 6 bases, with 15 bases remaining between them. The length of the CDR3 is 15 residues. In germline, CDR1 is SGHVS, CDR2 FQNEAQ. CDR3 coding DNA: TGTGCCAGCAGCTTAGTGACGCGGGGAAGGGATGGCTACACCTTC. This sequence encodes CASSLVTRGRDGYTF. The variable domain in full, completed from reference TRBV7-8 and TRBJ1-2, reads GAGVSQSPRYKVAKRGQDVALRCDPISGHVSLFWYQQALGQGPEFLTYFQNEAQLDKSGLPSDRFFAERPEGSVSTLKIQRTQQEDSAVYLCASSLVTRGRDGYTFGSGTRLTVV.

The chain has TRBV6-5 and TRBJ1-2, with 8 bases lining up with TRBD1. Germline CDR1 MNHEY, CDR2 SVGAGI. The ends lost 6 bases at V and 9 bases at J; junction bases unmatched: 6. CDR3 length equals 12 residues. The CDR3 is CASRNNRGSYTF. The CDR3 nucleotides are TGTGCCAGCAGAAACAACAGGGGGAGCTACACCTTC.

The V call is TRBV15, the J call TRBJ2-7; no firm D call. The germline gives CDR1 LNHNV, CDR2 YYDKDF (reference sequence). V lost 6 bases and J lost 6, with 12 bases in between. This CDR3 has 12 residues. CDR3 in amino acids: CATSRGAGEQYF. The DNA of the CDR3 is TGTGCCACCAGTCGCGGAGCCGGCGAGCAGTACTTC.

The chain uses TRBV19 and TRBJ1-4, with TRBD1 identical over 10 bases. V shed 10 bases, J shed 5 bases, and the junction held 7 bases outside the gene matches. The CDR3 runs to 14 residues. Germline V gene sequence: CDR1 LNHDA, CDR2 SQIVND (reference sequence). As DNA, the CDR3 is TGTGCCACCGGCCTGGGACAGGGGAATGAAAAACTGTTTTTT. Its translation is CATGLGQGNEKLFF.

The chain is built from TRBV14 and TRBJ2-7, with 8 bases lining up with TRBD1. The CDR3 runs to 14 residues. With 3 bases clipped from V and 4 bases from J, the junction kept 5 bases outside the gene matches. CDR1 is SGHDN, CDR2 FVKESK, per germline. The CDR3: CASSHGQGLYEQYF. In DNA form, the CDR3 reads TGTGCCAGCAGCCACGGACAGGGCCTATACGAGCAGTACTTC.

The chain uses TRBV6-2 or TRBV6-3 and TRBJ1-2; TRBD1 aligns across 7 bases. Germline V lookup: CDR1 MNHEY, CDR2 SVGEGT. There are 17 residues in the CDR3. The V gene end was trimmed by 2 bases and the J gene end by 8 bases; junction bases not matched to a gene: 17. The CDR3 sequence: CASSYPTQPTGDGGYTF. The CDR3 DNA sequence: TGTGCCAGCAGTTACCCTACCCAGCCCACAGGGGATGGAGGCTACACCTTC.

V usage is TRBV7-2 and J usage is TRBJ2-5; 9 bases map to TRBD1. Germline V lookup: CDR1 SGHTA, CDR2 FQGNSA. Trimming removed 5 bases from V and 5 bases from J; junction bases left unmatched: 18. The CDR3 sequence is 18 residues long. Written as DNA, the CDR3 is TGTGCCAGCAGCCCAGCCTATCCGGGACAGGGCGTAATGGAGACCCAGTACTTC. The encoded protein is CASSPAYPGQGVMETQYF.

J is TRBJ2-7 and V is TRBV5-1, with 9 positions matching TRBD1. CDR1 and CDR2 (germline): SGHRS, YFSETQ. The CDR3 consists of 15 residues. Trimming took 4 bases from V and 5 from J; bases not matched to a gene: 10. CDR3 residues: CASSPVVGQGHEQYF. As DNA, the CDR3 is TGCGCCAGCAGCCCGGTGGTGGGACAGGGCCACGAGCAGTACTTC.

The chain joins TRBV7-8 to TRBJ1-3; D call uncertain. V was cut by 5 bases and J by 0 bases, with 8 bases left in between. Germline loops: CDR1 SGHVS, CDR2 FQNEAQ. The CDR3 is 14 amino acids. CDR3 in DNA: TGTGCCAGCAGCCGGCCCTACTCTGGAAACACCATATATTTT. Translated: CASSRPYSGNTIYF.

The CDR3 loop reads CASSPDRGRRQETQYF. CDR3 coding DNA: TGTGCCAGCAGCCCCGACAGGGGGCGACGGCAAGAGACCCAGTACTTC. The rearrangement uses TRBV2 and TRBJ2-5, with 10 positions matching TRBD1. Germline-derived CDR1 and CDR2 are SNHLY and FYNNEI. The CDR3 is 16 amino acids. V gave up 6 bases and J gave up 2 bases; unmatched junction bases: 9. Together with reference TRBV2 and TRBJ2-5, the CDR3 gives the full variable domain: EPEVTQTPSHQVTQMGQEVILRCVPISNHLYFYWYRQILGQKVEFLVSFYNNEISEKSEIFDDQFSVERPDGSNFTLKIRSTKLEDSAMYFCASSPDRGRRQETQYFGPGTRLLVL.

The rearrangement joins TRBV9 to TRBJ2-7; TRBD1 matches at 9 bases. CDR3 length: 15 residues. With 2 bases clipped from V and 6 bases from J, the junction kept 9 bases outside the gene matches. CDR1 and CDR2 (germline): SGDLS, YYNGEE. The chain's CDR3 is CASSVDGDRVREQYF. The DNA of the CDR3 is TGTGCCAGCAGCGTTGATGGGGACAGGGTCCGCGAGCAGTACTTC.

Worth noting for this clone: Additional DNA sequences in this sample encode the identical CDR3. The gene calls are TRBV11-2 and TRBJ1-1; D is perhaps TRBD1 (6 bases). V was shortened by 0 bases and J by 0 bases, with 8 bases between the two germline ends. Germline loops: CDR1 SGHAT, CDR2 FQNNGV. The CDR3 runs to 15 residues. CDR3 nucleotide sequence: TGTGCCAGCAGCTTAGACCAGGGGTTGAACACTGAAGCTTTCTTT. Protein product: CASSLDQGLNTEAFF. Drawing the rest from reference TRBV11-2 and TRBJ1-1, the complete variable domain is EAGVAQSPRYKIIEKRQSVAFWCNPISGHATLYWYQQILGQGPKLLIQFQNNGVVDDSQLPKDRFSAERLKGVDSTLKIQPAKLEDSAVYLCASSLDQGLNTEAFFGQGTRLTVV.

The CDR3, as DNA: TGTGCCAGCAGCAATCGTGACCATCTCCAGGGGAACTATGGCTACACCTTC. It translates to CASSNRDHLQGNYGYTF. V and J are TRBV21-1 and TRBJ1-2; the table's TRBD1 call for D was not verified on the DNA. TRBV21-1 is assigned pseudogene status. The CDR3 runs 17 residues.